A selection of T cell receptor beta chains follows, all from one sample in a study of blood T cell repertoires in COVID-19. Only in-frame clones appear in the TCRdb table, and some are missing; sequencing was by immunoSEQ multiplex PCR. The table lists about 400,000 clones, approximately 86% of them singletons. Sequencing used peripheral blood. These receptor sequences come from a woman aged 55-75 years with COVID-19, enrolled during active disease. CDR3s include the opening cysteine and the closing phenylalanine or tryptophan. D genes are given only for firm matches. Clone sizes are given selectively: once, few, many, or a class where the clone is expanded.

j_call v_call d_call clone_size cdr3_aa cdr3_nt
TRBJ1-5 TRBV5-1 NA NA CASSLGGEQPQHF TGCGCCAGCAGCTTGGGTGGGGAGCAGCCCCAGCATTTT
TRBJ2-2 TRBV5-1 NA NA CASSLSTFDTGELFF TGCGCCAGCAGCTTGTCAACATTTGACACCGGGGAGCTGTTTTTT
TRBJ1-2 TRBV6-5 NA few CASSYGRVGGYTF TGTGCCAGCAGTTACGGCAGGGTTGGCGGCTACACCTTC
TRBJ1-5 TRBV5-6 NA NA CASSHSGDGQPQHF TGTGCCAGCAGCCACTCAGGGGATGGACAGCCCCAGCATTTT
TRBJ2-3 TRBV5-4 TRBD2 NA CASSRKGLAASTQYF TGTGCCAGCAGTCGAAAGGGACTAGCGGCCAGTACGCAGTATTTT
TRBJ1-3 TRBV6-1 NA once CASSDGSGNTIYF TGTGCCAGCAGTGACGGCTCTGGAAACACCATATATTTT
TRBJ2-3 TRBV13 NA NA CASSLEWAAMCYF TGTGCCAGCAGCTTAGAATGGGCCGCAATGTGTTATTTT
TRBJ2-7 TRBV6-2/TRBV6-3 TRBD2 NA CASSYGEGYEQYF TGTGCCAGCAGTTATGGGGAGGGCTACGAGCAGTACTTC
TRBJ1-5 TRBV19 NA NA CASSIAGGDQPQHF TGTGCCAGTAGTATAGCCGGGGGGGATCAGCCCCAGCATTTT
TRBJ1-6 TRBV27 NA NA CASSFKGAGNSPLHF TGTGCCAGCAGTTTCAAGGGCGCAGGGAATTCACCCCTCCACTTT
TRBJ1-2 TRBV5-1 TRBD1 NA CASSSGTGDYGYTF TGCGCCAGCAGCTCCGGGACAGGGGATTATGGCTACACCTTC
TRBJ1-4 TRBV9 TRBD1 NA CASSGDRGYGEKLFF TGTGCCAGCAGCGGGGACAGGGGGTACGGGGAAAAACTGTTTTTT
TRBJ2-7 TRBV2 NA NA CASSETSGDYEQYF TGTGCCAGCAGTGAAACAAGTGGTGATTACGAGCAGTACTTC
TRBJ2-3 TRBV7-2 NA NA CASSLKPTDTQYF TGTGCCAGCAGCTTAAAGCCCACAGATACGCAGTATTTT
TRBJ2-5 TRBV7-6 TRBD1 NA CASSALTGQETQYF TGTGCCAGCAGCGCTCTGACAGGGCAAGAGACCCAGTACTTC
TRBJ1-6 TRBV6-5 TRBD1 NA CATLRDSNSPLHF TGTGCCACCCTCCGGGACAGTAATTCACCCCTCCACTTT
TRBJ1-2 TRBV5-1 NA NA CASSPGPLPGYGYTF TGCGCCAGCAGCCCTGGGCCATTACCCGGCTATGGCTACACCTTC
TRBJ1-2 TRBV7-9 TRBD1 NA CASSQPGQGSGYTF TGTGCCAGCAGTCAGCCGGGACAGGGGAGCGGCTACACCTTC
TRBJ1-2 TRBV6-5 NA NA CASSYNREKVNGYTF TGTGCCAGCAGCTACAACAGGGAGAAGGTGAATGGCTACACCTTC
TRBJ2-1 TRBV9 NA NA CASSVGGSYNEQFF TGTGCCAGCAGCGTAGGCGGATCCTACAATGAGCAGTTCTTC
TRBJ1-1 TRBV12-3/TRBV12-4 NA NA CASSFGTREAFF TGTGCCAGCAGTTTCGGGACACGCGAAGCTTTCTTT
TRBJ2-5 TRBV5-1 NA NA CASSLQGEVETQYF TGCGCCAGCAGCTTACAGGGAGAGGTGGAGACCCAGTACTTC
TRBJ2-3 TRBV5-1 NA NA CASSLHLTSTDTQYF TGCGCCAGCAGCTTACACCTCACGAGCACAGATACGCAGTATTTT
TRBJ2-7 TRBV14 NA NA CASSQDREQYF TGTGCCAGCAGCCAAGATCGGGAGCAGTACTTC
TRBJ1-2 TRBV4-1 NA NA CASSQFPTAQGNYGYTF TGCGCCAGCAGCCAATTCCCTACAGCTCAGGGCAACTATGGCTACACCTTC
TRBJ1-4 TRBV5-8 TRBD1 NA CASSEGQGYEKLFF TGTGCCAGCAGCGAAGGACAGGGCTATGAAAAACTGTTTTTT
TRBJ1-2 TRBV30 NA NA CAWSKGLPENYGYTF TGTGCCTGGAGTAAGGGACTACCGGAGAACTATGGCTACACCTTC
TRBJ1-2 TRBV6-5 NA NA CATRTEKLANYGYTF TGTGCCACTCGGACAGAGAAGTTAGCTAACTATGGCTACACCTTC
TRBJ2-1 TRBV7-8 NA NA CASSSDGDEQFF TGTGCCAGCAGCTCGGATGGAGATGAGCAGTTCTTC
TRBJ1-1 TRBV6-5 NA NA CASSWTADTEAFF TGTGCCAGCAGTTGGACAGCAGACACTGAAGCTTTCTTT
TRBJ2-2 TRBV7-2 NA NA CASRGRNTGELFF TGTGCCAGCAGGGGGCGCAACACCGGGGAGCTGTTTTTT
TRBJ2-1 TRBV5-1 TRBD1 NA CASSLGRGLDEQFF TGCGCCAGCAGCTTAGGCAGGGGGCTTGATGAGCAGTTCTTC
TRBJ1-6 TRBV5-3 NA NA CARHYLSSYNSPLHF TGTGCCAGACACTATCTGAGCTCCTATAATTCACCCCTCCACTTT
TRBJ1-1 TRBV7-8 NA NA CASSFNARRGNTEAFF TGTGCCAGCAGCTTTAATGCGCGGAGGGGGAACACTGAAGCTTTCTTT
TRBJ1-1 TRBV10-2 TRBD1 NA CASIDRVGEAFF TGCGCCAGCATAGACAGGGTGGGTGAAGCTTTCTTT
TRBJ2-2 TRBV11-3 NA NA CASSPPGTRGPAPGELFF TGTGCCAGCAGCCCCCCCGGTACTCGCGGTCCAGCCCCCGGGGAGCTGTTTTTT
TRBJ1-2 TRBV30 TRBD1 NA CAWNSWDRGLDYGYTF TGTGCCTGGAATAGTTGGGACAGGGGGCTGGACTATGGCTACACCTTC
TRBJ2-1 TRBV5-1 TRBD1 NA CASSKGQGSSYNEQFF TGCGCCAGCAGCAAAGGACAGGGGAGCTCCTACAATGAGCAGTTCTTC
TRBJ2-7 TRBV7-9 TRBD1 NA CASSLVDRDRFYEQYF TGTGCCAGCAGCTTGGTCGACAGGGATCGCTTCTACGAGCAGTACTTC
TRBJ1-6 TRBV4-2 NA NA CASSQGGVSNSPLHF TGTGCCAGCAGCCAAGGGGGGGTCTCCAATTCACCCCTCCACTTT
TRBJ1-2 TRBV5-8 TRBD1 NA CASSRTGPGGYTF TGTGCCAGCAGCCGGACAGGCCCGGGAGGCTACACCTTC